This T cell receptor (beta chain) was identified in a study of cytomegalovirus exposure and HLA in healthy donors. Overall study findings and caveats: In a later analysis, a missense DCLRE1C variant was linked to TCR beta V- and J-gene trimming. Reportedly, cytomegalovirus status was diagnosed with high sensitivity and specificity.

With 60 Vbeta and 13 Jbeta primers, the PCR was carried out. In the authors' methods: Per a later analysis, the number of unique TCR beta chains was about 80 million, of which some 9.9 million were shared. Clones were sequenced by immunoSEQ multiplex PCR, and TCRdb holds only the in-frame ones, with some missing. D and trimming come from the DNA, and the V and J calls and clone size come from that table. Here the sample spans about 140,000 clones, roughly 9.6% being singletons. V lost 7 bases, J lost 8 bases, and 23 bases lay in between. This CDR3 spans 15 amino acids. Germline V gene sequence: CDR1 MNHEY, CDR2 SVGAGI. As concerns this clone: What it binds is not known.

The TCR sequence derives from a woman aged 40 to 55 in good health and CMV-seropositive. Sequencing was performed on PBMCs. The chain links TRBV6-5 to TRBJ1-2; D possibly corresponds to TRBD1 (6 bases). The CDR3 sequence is CASMRTGMAGAGYTF. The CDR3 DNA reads TGTGCCAGCATGCGAACGGGGATGGCAGGGGCCGGCTACACCTTC.